The 22 T cell receptor beta chains presented below share a single source sample, sequenced in a study of shared clonotypes between healthy human individuals. Assay: immunoSEQ multiplex PCR; the TCRdb copy retains only in-frame clones and omits some. The sample yields roughly 490,000 clones, around 80% seen once. The source material was PBMCs. These receptors came from a woman aged 40 to 50 in good health. Some clones in this sample may be carry-over from other donors' samples.

This chain connects TRBV27 to TRBJ1-4; D might be TRBD1 (6 bases). The CDR3 has 16 residues. Trimming removed 2 bases at V and 0 bases at J, with 10 bases between. Germline loops: CDR1 MNHEY, CDR2 SMNVEV (reference sequence). CDR3 residues: CASSLTGFATNEKLFF. The CDR3 DNA sequence: TGTGCCAGCAGTTTAACAGGGTTTGCAACTAATGAAAAACTGTTTTTT.

In this sample, this clone turned up once. V usage is TRBV7-2 and J usage is TRBJ1-5; D remains ambiguous. Germline V gene data show CDR1 as SGHTA and CDR2 as FQGNSA. The CDR3 is made up of 15 amino acids. The V gene lost 1 base and the J gene lost 0 bases, with 7 bases spanning the gap. The CDR3 protein is CASSLVGYSNQPQHF. The CDR3 DNA sequence: TGTGCCAGCAGCTTAGTTGGGTATAGCAATCAGCCCCAGCATTTT.

The chain recombines TRBV18 with TRBJ2-7; 10 bases align to TRBD1. CDR3 length: 15 amino acids. Looked up from germline, CDR1 is KGHSH and CDR2 is LQKENI. V gave up 4 bases and J gave up 1 base; unmatched junction bases: 4. The CDR3 protein is CASSQGQGGSYEQYF. DNA for the CDR3: TGTGCCAGCTCACAAGGACAGGGGGGTTCCTACGAGCAGTACTTC. Full variable domain (rest looked up from reference TRBV18 and TRBJ2-7): NAGVMQNPRHLVRRRGQEARLRCSPMKGHSHVYWYRQLPEEGLKFMVYLQKENIIDESGMPKERFSAEFPKEGPSILRIQQVVRGDSAAYFCASSQGQGGSYEQYFGPGTRLTVT.

As concerns this clone: The germline gene is not matched at one end of the junction; a read error may be the cause. The same CDR3 is also encoded by other DNA sequences in this sample. The CDR3 DNA is TGTGCCAGCAGTGAAGCGCTTATAGGGGGCTCCTATGAGCAGTACTTC. Translated: CASSEALIGGSYEQYF. The chain is built from TRBV2 and TRBJ2-7; TRBD1 agrees at 7 bases. The CDR3 length is 16 residues. In germline, CDR1 is SNHLY, CDR2 FYNNEI.

The chain has TRBV7-3 and TRBJ1-1, with 10 nucleotides matching TRBD1. The CDR3 is made up of 13 amino acids. Per the germline V gene, CDR1 is SGHTA and CDR2 is FQGTGA. With V trimmed by 4 bases and J by 8 bases, 4 bases remained unmatched. As DNA, the CDR3 is TGTGCCAGCAGCTCCCGGACAGGGGGGGAAGCTTTCTTT. The encoded protein is CASSSRTGGEAFF. The entire variable domain, with the rest obtained from reference TRBV7-3 and TRBJ1-1, is as follows: GAGVSQTPSNKVTEKGKYVELRCDPISGHTALYWYRQSLGQGPEFLIYFQGTGAADDSGLPNDRFFAVRPEGSVSTLKIQRTERGDSAVYLCASSSRTGGEAFFGQGTRLTVV.

This rearrangement joins TRBV7-8 to TRBJ1-1, with D perhaps matching TRBD1 (5 bases). Trimming stripped 1 base from V and 5 bases from J, with 17 bases between. Germline V lookup: CDR1 SGHVS, CDR2 FQNEAQ. The CDR3 spans 16 residues. This CDR3 is CASSLDVGAQRTEAFF. CDR3 nucleotide sequence: TGTGCCAGCAGCTTAGACGTAGGGGCCCAGAGAACTGAAGCTTTCTTT.

The chain carries TRBV5-6 and TRBJ2-3; unclear D gene. Germline V CDR1 and CDR2: SGHDT, YYEEEE. Trimming removed 0 bases from V and 0 bases from J, with 11 bases in between. The CDR3 extends over 16 amino acids. In nucleotides, the CDR3 is TGTGCCAGCAGCTTGGGCGGAATAACTAGCACAGATACGCAGTATTTT. It encodes CASSLGGITSTDTQYF.

The chain recombines TRBV6-4 with TRBJ1-5; D not resolved. Germline-derived CDR1 and CDR2 are MRHNA and SNTAGT. V was pared by 0 bases and J by 0 bases, with 18 bases between. This CDR3 comprises 19 residues. The DNA of the CDR3 is TGTGCCAGCAGTGACTCAAAAGCGAGACACAGCTATAGCAATCAGCCCCAGCATTTT. Amino acid sequence: CASSDSKARHSYSNQPQHF.

The chain is built from TRBV5-1 and TRBJ2-1; TRBD1 agrees at 7 bases. V dropped 3 bases and J dropped 3; count of bases not matched to a gene: 6. There are 15 residues in the CDR3. Per the germline V gene, CDR1 is SGHRS and CDR2 is YFSETQ. The CDR3 nucleotides read TGCGCCAGCAGCTCGACGACAGGGAACTACAATGAGCAGTTCTTC. It yields the protein CASSSTTGNYNEQFF.

The chain links TRBV5-4 to TRBJ1-2; weak D call: TRBD1 (6 bases). Germline V gives CDR1 SGHNT, CDR2 YYREEE (reference sequence). The ends were cut back, 1 base at V and 6 bases at J, with 13 bases in the middle. This CDR3 has 14 amino acids. The DNA for the CDR3 is TGTGCCAGCAGCTTGCCAGGGGAAAGCCATGGCTACACCTTC. It yields the protein CASSLPGESHGYTF.

CDR3 amino acids: CASSLSGGVNTEAFF. Here the CDR3 DNA reads TGTGCCAGCAGTTTATCGGGGGGGGTGAACACTGAAGCTTTCTTT. V and J are TRBV27 and TRBJ1-1, with a tentative D call TRBD1 (5 bases). The CDR3 is made up of 15 amino acids. The V end lost 0 bases, the J end lost 0 bases, and 8 bases lay between the germline ends. Germline loops: CDR1 MNHEY, CDR2 SMNVEV (reference sequence).

Many counts were recorded for this clone. The chain recombines TRBV19 with TRBJ1-4; 10 nucleotides align to TRBD1. The V and J ends lost 3 bases and 0 bases, in that order; junction bases with no gene match: 10. The CDR3 length is 19 residues. Germline loops: CDR1 LNHDA, CDR2 SQIVND (reference sequence). This CDR3 reads CASSISRDRGHATNEKLFF. The CDR3 bases are TGTGCCAGTAGTATTAGCCGGGACAGGGGCCACGCAACTAATGAAAAACTGTTTTTT.

V gene TRBV28 combines with J gene TRBJ2-7, with 12 bases identical to TRBD2. CDR3 length: 14 residues. J was trimmed by 7 bases and V by 3 bases; bases with no gene match: 4. Germline V gene lookup returns CDR1 MDHEN and CDR2 SYDVKM. CDR3 residues: CASSLTSGRYEQYF. CDR3 sequence (DNA): TGTGCCAGCAGTTTGACTAGCGGGAGATATGAGCAGTACTTC. The full variable domain, with the rest looked up from reference TRBV28 and TRBJ2-7, is DVKVTQSSRYLVKRTGEKVFLECVQDMDHENMFWYRQDPGLGLRLIYFSYDVKMKEKGDIPEGYSVSREKKERFSLILESASTNQTSMYLCASSLTSGRYEQYFGPGTRLTVT.

The chain is built from TRBV5-4 and TRBJ2-2, with 8 positions matching TRBD2. CDR3 size: 16 residues. Germline CDR1 SGHNT, CDR2 YYREEE (reference sequence). Trimming cost V 0 bases and J 6 bases; bases outside gene matches: 7. The CDR3 DNA sequence: TGTGCCAGCAGCTTGGGGGTAGCGGGATCCCCCGGGGAGCTGTTTTTT. Translation: CASSLGVAGSPGELFF.

The chain is built from TRBV15 and TRBJ1-4; possibly TRBD1 for D (5 bases). Germline V gene data show CDR1 as LNHNV and CDR2 as YYDKDF (reference sequence). Trimming removed 3 bases from V and 0 bases from J, with 11 bases in between. The CDR3 consists of 16 residues. In DNA form, the CDR3 reads TGTGCCACCAGCAGGGGGCTTGGAGCAACTAATGAAAAACTGTTTTTT. It encodes CATSRGLGATNEKLFF.

The chain joins TRBV28 to TRBJ2-7; the D is unclear. The CDR3 consists of 15 residues. Per germline, CDR1 MDHEN and CDR2 SYDVKM. The V and J ends lost 0 bases and 6 bases respectively, with 15 bases between them. This CDR3 reads CASSLCTAQLCEQYF. Here the CDR3 DNA reads TGTGCCAGCAGTTTATGCACAGCGCAGCTGTGCGAGCAGTACTTC.

This clone was detected a few times. This chain uses TRBV5-1 with TRBJ2-7; D is unresolved. The CDR3 covers 15 residues. CDR1 is SGHRS and CDR2 is YFSETQ in the germline V gene. V lost 0 bases and J 2 bases, leaving 12 bases between the germline ends. CDR3 loop: CASSLEASLTYEQYF. In DNA, the CDR3 is TGCGCCAGCAGCTTGGAGGCATCCCTCACCTACGAGCAGTACTTC.

This clone was seen a handful of times. This chain joins TRBV14 and TRBJ2-5; 9 bases line up with TRBD1. CDR1 and CDR2 (germline): SGHDN, FVKESK. The V gene end was trimmed by 4 bases and the J gene end by 2 bases; junction bases not matched to a gene: 8. This CDR3 is 16 amino acids long. Here the CDR3 reads CASSRLVGQGQETQYF. The DNA for the CDR3 is TGTGCCAGCAGCCGCCTTGTAGGACAGGGGCAAGAGACCCAGTACTTC.

For this clone: A much bigger clone sits one base away, suggesting this may be a read error. The chain is built from TRBV9 and TRBJ1-3; no firm D call. Per the germline V gene, CDR1 is SGDLS and CDR2 is YYNGEE. This CDR3 is 13 amino acids long. As DNA, the CDR3 is TGTGCCAGCAGCGTAGACTGGAGAAACACCGTATATTTT. Amino acid sequence: CASSVDWRNTVYF.

The rearrangement joins TRBV9 to TRBJ2-7, with D possibly being TRBD1 (5 bases). V shed 2 bases and J shed 6 bases, with 12 bases lying between them. The CDR3 has 13 residues. Germline values: CDR1 SGDLS, CDR2 YYNGEE. This CDR3 reads CASSVVGLGEQYF. As DNA, the CDR3 is TGTGCCAGCAGCGTGGTGGGGCTGGGCGAGCAGTACTTC.

The chain links TRBV29-1 to TRBJ2-1; 10 bases are shared with TRBD2. Germline CDR1 SQVTM, CDR2 ANQGSEA. CDR3 size: 14 residues. V lost 7 bases, J lost 7 bases, and 10 bases stayed unmatched. The CDR3 nucleotides read TGCAGCGCGTCAAAGCGGGAGGGCCGAAATGAGCAGTTCTTC. This encodes CSASKREGRNEQFF.

This rearrangement joins TRBV19 to TRBJ1-1; 7 bases align to TRBD1. CDR3 size: 15 residues. V shed 7 bases, J shed 1 base, and the junction held 9 bases outside the gene matches. The germline V gene has CDR1 LNHDA and CDR2 SQIVND (reference sequence). The CDR3 sequence: CASTPTGTPNTEAFF. CDR3 DNA sequence: TGTGCCAGTACCCCGACAGGGACCCCGAACACTGAAGCTTTCTTT.